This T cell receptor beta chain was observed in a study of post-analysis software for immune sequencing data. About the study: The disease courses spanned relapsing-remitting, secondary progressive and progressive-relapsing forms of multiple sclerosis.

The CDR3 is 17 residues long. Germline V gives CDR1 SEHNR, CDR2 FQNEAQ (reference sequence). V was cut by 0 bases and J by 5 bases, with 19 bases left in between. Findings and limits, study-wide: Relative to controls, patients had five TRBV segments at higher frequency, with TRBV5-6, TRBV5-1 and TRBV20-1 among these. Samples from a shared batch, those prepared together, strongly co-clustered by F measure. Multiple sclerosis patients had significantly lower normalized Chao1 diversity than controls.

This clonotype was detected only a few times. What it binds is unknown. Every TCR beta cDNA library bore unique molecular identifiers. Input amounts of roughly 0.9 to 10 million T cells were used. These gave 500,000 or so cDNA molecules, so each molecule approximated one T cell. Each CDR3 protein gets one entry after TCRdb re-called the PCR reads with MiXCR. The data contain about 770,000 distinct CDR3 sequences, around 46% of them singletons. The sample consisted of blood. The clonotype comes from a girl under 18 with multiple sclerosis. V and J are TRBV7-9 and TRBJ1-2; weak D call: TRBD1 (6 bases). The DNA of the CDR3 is TGTGCCAGCAGCTTAGCGGGGGGCTCCCCTAGTATATATGGCTACACCTTC. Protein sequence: CASSLAGGSPSIYGYTF. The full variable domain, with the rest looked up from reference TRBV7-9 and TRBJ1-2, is DTGVSQNPRHKITKRGQNVTFRCDPISEHNRLYWYRQTLGQGPEFLTYFQNEAQLEKSRLLSDRFSAERPKGSFSTLEIQRTEQGDSAMYLCASSLAGGSPSIYGYTFGSGTRLTVV.